The next 30 T cell receptor beta chains were all read from a single sample in a study of post-analysis software for immune sequencing data. The study, taken as a whole, reports: Four or five TRBV segments, TRBV5-6, TRBV5-1 and TRBV20-1 among them, were found more frequent in patients than controls.

TCR beta cDNA libraries included unique molecular identifiers. TCRdb re-derived calls from the PCR reads in MiXCR, one entry per CDR3 protein. The table has more than 500,000 distinct CDR3 sequences, around 36% seen once. Their recognized antigens are unknown. Material for sequencing was blood. The source is a girl aged 2-17 years with multiple sclerosis.

The chain links TRBV11-2 to TRBJ1-2; 9 bases align to TRBD1. Germline V CDR1 and CDR2: SGHAT, FQNNGV. This CDR3 contains 16 residues. V trimming: 1 base; J trimming: 4 bases; junction bases outside the gene matches: 7. CDR3 amino acids: CASSLVRTGEGYGYTF. CDR3 sequence (DNA): TGTGCCAGCAGCTTAGTCAGGACAGGGGAGGGCTATGGCTACACCTTC.

This clonotype appeared a few times. The chain has TRBV20-1 and TRBJ1-2; TRBD1 aligns across 9 bases. The CDR3 covers 17 residues. Germline V gives CDR1 DFQATT, CDR2 SNEGSKA (reference sequence). Trimming at V came to 1 base and at J to 0 bases, leaving 9 bases not matched to a gene. In DNA form, the CDR3 reads TGCAGTGCTAGAGGTTGGGGACAGGGTGGGACTAACTATGGCTACACCTTC. It translates to CSARGWGQGGTNYGYTF.

The genes are TRBV29-1 and TRBJ2-3, with a tentative D call TRBD1 (6 bases). The CDR3 extends over 14 amino acids. The V gene's germline CDR1 is SQVTM and CDR2 ANQGSEA. V lost 5 bases to trimming and J lost 4 bases, with 16 bases between them. CDR3 coding DNA: TGCAGCGTTCCAACAGGGAGAAGGGCAGATACGCAGTATTTT. Protein: CSVPTGRRADTQYF.

This clonotype was counted ten times or more. The chain combines TRBV29-1 with TRBJ1-2; 9 bases line up with TRBD1. J was trimmed by 3 bases and V by 7 bases; bases with no gene match: 3. CDR3 length: 12 amino acids. Germline lookup yields CDR1 SQVTM and CDR2 ANQGSEA. CDR3: CSARTGDYGYTF. The CDR3 bases are TGCAGCGCTAGGACAGGGGACTATGGCTACACCTTC.

The chain couples TRBV4-1 to TRBJ2-3; 12 nucleotides agree with TRBD2. The CDR3 is 16 amino acids. The trim removed 2 bases at V and 6 bases at J, leaving 6 bases unmatched. Germline V gene sequence: CDR1 MGHRA, CDR2 YSYEKL. CDR3 amino acids: CASSQTTSGGWDTQYF. CDR3 nucleotides: TGCGCCAGCAGCCAAACGACTAGCGGGGGTTGGGATACGCAGTATTTT.

The gene calls are TRBV5-1 and TRBJ2-3, with a possible D match to TRBD1 (5 bases). Per germline, CDR1 SGHRS and CDR2 YFSETQ. CDR3 length equals 14 residues. V lost 1 base, J lost 2 bases, and 8 bases lay in between. The CDR3 is CASSLCRVTDTQYF. The DNA of the CDR3 is TGCGCCAGCAGCTTGTGCAGGGTCACAGATACGCAGTATTTT.

The chain couples TRBV9 to TRBJ2-7; D remains ambiguous. Germline V gene lookup returns CDR1 SGDLS and CDR2 YYNGEE. The ends were cut back, 0 bases at V and 6 bases at J, with 13 bases in the middle. The CDR3 has 14 residues. The CDR3 sequence is CASSVGLVNGEQYF. The DNA for the CDR3 is TGTGCCAGCAGCGTAGGGTTAGTAAACGGCGAGCAGTACTTC.

V and J are TRBV4-2 and TRBJ2-1, with TRBD1 matching over 9 bases. V lost 9 bases, J lost 6 bases, and 6 bases stayed unmatched. This CDR3 is 13 amino acids long. Germline CDR1 reads LGHNA; CDR2 reads YNFKEQ. CDR3 loop: CASREDRGNEQFF. CDR3 DNA: TGTGCCAGTCGAGAGGACAGGGGCAATGAGCAGTTCTTC.

This clonotype showed up just a few times. This sequence joins TRBV5-1 and TRBJ2-1, with 7 bases that match TRBD2. Germline V CDR1 and CDR2: SGHRS, YFSETQ. Trimming at V came to 0 bases and at J to 5 bases, leaving 2 bases not matched to a gene. CDR3 length: 14 amino acids. CDR3 amino acids: CASSLAGTNNEQFF. CDR3 DNA sequence: TGCGCCAGCAGCTTGGCCGGGACTAACAATGAGCAGTTCTTC.

With regard to this clonotype: A read error may account for a junction end that differs from germline. The chain employs TRBV7-3 and TRBJ2-1; 8 bases align to TRBD1. There are 17 residues in the CDR3. Germline assignment: CDR1 SGHTA and CDR2 FQGTGA. The CDR3 here is CASSPRTGLSSYDEQFF. DNA of the CDR3: TGTGCCAGCAGCCCTCGGACAGGGCTAAGCTCCTACGATGAGCAGTTCTTC.

A few counts support this clonotype. J is TRBJ2-1 and V is TRBV15; D is tentatively TRBD1 or TRBD2 (5 bases each). Trimming pared 8 bases from V and 3 bases from J, leaving 14 bases between. Germline CDR1 LNHNV, CDR2 YYDKDF (reference sequence). This CDR3 is built from 14 residues. CDR3 sequence: CATEQRGFYNEQFF. CDR3 coding DNA: TGTGCCACCGAGCAGAGGGGTTTCTACAATGAGCAGTTCTTC.

V is TRBV4-2 and J is TRBJ2-5; TRBD2 matches at 12 bases. V dropped 2 bases and J dropped 0; count of bases not matched to a gene: 4. The germline V gene encodes CDR1 LGHNA and CDR2 YNFKEQ. The CDR3 runs 17 residues. CDR3 residues: CASSQLLAGGYQETQYF. The CDR3 coding sequence is TGTGCCAGCAGCCAACTTCTAGCGGGAGGGTACCAAGAGACCCAGTACTTC.

The rearrangement joins TRBV11-2 to TRBJ2-5, with a possible D match to TRBD2 (5 bases). Trimming left V 3 bases short and J 5 bases short, with 13 bases between. Germline V gene lookup returns CDR1 SGHAT and CDR2 FQNNGV. The CDR3 runs to 14 residues. CDR3 bases: TGTGCCAGCAGCTTCGGTATTTCGGGGGAGACCCAGTACTTC. It translates to CASSFGISGETQYF.

This clonotype has at least ten counts. The chain carries TRBV5-1 and TRBJ2-3, with no clear D. The length of the CDR3 is 13 residues. V lost 4 bases and J 5 bases, leaving 11 bases between the germline ends. CDR1 SGHRS and CDR2 YFSETQ come from the germline V gene. The CDR3 sequence: CASSIASEDTQYF. The CDR3 bases are TGCGCCAGCAGCATAGCTTCTGAAGATACGCAGTATTTT.

The gene calls are TRBV20-1 and TRBJ2-5; TRBD2 might be the D (6 bases). CDR1 and CDR2 (germline): DFQATT, SNEGSKA (reference sequence). The V and J ends lost 0 bases and 5 bases respectively, with 13 bases between them. This CDR3 has 14 amino acids. In DNA, the CDR3 is TGCAGTGCTAGAGAGGGGGGTCTGGGGGAGACCCAGTACTTC. This translates into CSAREGGLGETQYF.

The rearrangement joins TRBV5-1 to TRBJ2-4; 7 bases are a match to TRBD2. This CDR3 has 13 amino acids. Germline assignment: CDR1 SGHRS and CDR2 YFSETQ. The V and J ends lost 0 bases and 9 bases, in that order; junction bases with no gene match: 3. In DNA, the CDR3 is TGCGCCAGCAGCTTGGATGTAGCGGGCATTCAGTACTTC. Protein product: CASSLDVAGIQYF. The full variable domain, in which reference TRBV5-1 and TRBJ2-4 provide the parts outside the CDR3, is KAGVTQTPRYLIKTRGQQVTLSCSPISGHRSVSWYQQTPGQGLQFLFEYFSETQRNKGNFPGRFSGRQFSNSRSEMNVSTLELGDSALYLCASSLDVAGIQYFGAGTRLSVL.

This clonotype was counted only a few times. The gene calls are TRBV29-1 and TRBJ2-2; D is unresolved. The germline CDR1 and CDR2 sequences are SQVTM and ANQGSEA. The CDR3 runs to 14 residues. Trimming removed 4 bases from V and 1 base from J, with 10 bases in between. CDR3 sequence reads: CSVGGRRNTGELFF. The CDR3, as DNA: TGCAGCGTTGGCGGTAGAAGGAACACCGGGGAGCTGTTTTTT.

V is TRBV5-1 and J is TRBJ2-7; 9 bases agree with TRBD1. Germline values: CDR1 SGHRS, CDR2 YFSETQ. V lost 4 bases to trimming and J lost 3 bases; unmatched junction nucleotides: 5. This CDR3 is built from 14 residues. The CDR3 reads CASSARQGGYEQYF. The CDR3 nucleotides read TGCGCCAGCAGCGCACGACAGGGGGGCTACGAGCAGTACTTC.

This clonotype was counted a few times. The V call is TRBV12-3 or TRBV12-4, the J call TRBJ2-3; 11 nucleotides align to TRBD1. The CDR3 covers 17 residues. V was pared by 4 bases and J by 4 bases, with 10 bases of the junction left unmatched. CDR3 coding DNA: TGTGCCAGCAGTTCACTTCCGGGACAGGGGGACGCAGATACGCAGTATTTT. Translated, it gives CASSSLPGQGDADTQYF.

The V gene is TRBV20-1, the J gene TRBJ2-7; tentative D call: TRBD1 (5 bases). The CDR3 length is 13 residues. CDR1 is DFQATT and CDR2 is SNEGSKA in the germline V gene (reference sequence). V shed 4 bases and J shed 5 bases, with 15 bases lying between them. CDR3 sequence reads: CSAIRTTPNEQYF. The CDR3 DNA reads as TGCAGTGCTATCAGGACAACCCCCAACGAGCAGTACTTC.

V and J are TRBV28 and TRBJ1-1, with D unresolved. This CDR3 spans 12 amino acids. Germline lookup yields CDR1 MDHEN and CDR2 SYDVKM. V lost 6 bases and J 10 bases, leaving 15 bases between the germline ends. CDR3 sequence: CASRRLRDIAFF. The CDR3, as DNA: TGTGCCAGCAGACGGTTAAGAGATATAGCTTTCTTT.

The chain is built from TRBV28 and TRBJ2-1; tentatively, D is TRBD2 (5 bases). The V and J ends lost 6 bases and 5 bases respectively, with 11 bases between them. Germline V gene lookup returns CDR1 MDHEN and CDR2 SYDVKM. The CDR3 consists of 13 residues. CDR3 protein: CASRDSNDNEQFF. The CDR3 region has the DNA TGTGCCAGCAGGGACTCAAACGACAATGAGCAGTTCTTC. Drawing the rest from reference TRBV28 and TRBJ2-1, the complete variable domain is DVKVTQSSRYLVKRTGEKVFLECVQDMDHENMFWYRQDPGLGLRLIYFSYDVKMKEKGDIPEGYSVSREKKERFSLILESASTNQTSMYLCASRDSNDNEQFFGPGTRLTVL.

The genes are TRBV9 and TRBJ1-2, with 7 bases identical to TRBD1. The germline gives CDR1 SGDLS, CDR2 YYNGEE. The length of the CDR3 is 16 residues. With V trimmed by 4 bases and J by 3 bases, 12 bases remained unmatched. This chain's CDR3 is CASSPHWGQYDYGYTF. The CDR3 DNA sequence: TGTGCCAGCAGCCCCCATTGGGGACAGTACGACTATGGCTACACCTTC.

The sample holds a few counts of this clonotype. The chain uses TRBV4-1 and TRBJ1-2, with 8 positions matching TRBD1. Germline CDR1 and CDR2: MGHRA and YSYEKL. The CDR3 is 15 amino acids. J lost 4 bases, V lost 1 base, and 5 bases had no gene match. The CDR3 reads CASSQGPGGAYGYTF. The CDR3 DNA reads TGCGCCAGCAGCCAAGGTCCAGGGGGCGCCTATGGCTACACCTTC.

This chain links TRBV12-3 or TRBV12-4 with TRBJ1-1, with TRBD1 matching 7 bases. This CDR3 has 14 residues. Unmatched junction bases numbered 5, after V lost 4 bases and J lost 3 bases. The CDR3 DNA reads as TGTGCCAGCAGTTCGACAGGGACGCACACTGAAGCTTTCTTT. It codes for CASSSTGTHTEAFF.

This clonotype was detected a few times. The CDR3 DNA reads as TGCGCCAGCAGCCAAGATCTGGACAACCAAGAGACCCAGTACTTC. Protein sequence: CASSQDLDNQETQYF. This sequence joins TRBV4-1 and TRBJ2-5; tentatively, D is TRBD1 (5 bases). The CDR3 is 15 amino acids. V shed 0 bases and J shed 0 bases, with 8 bases lying between them. Germline V gene sequence: CDR1 MGHRA, CDR2 YSYEKL.

The chain employs TRBV27 and TRBJ2-7; a possible D gene is TRBD1 (5 bases). The CDR3 length is 15 residues. V lost 5 bases, J lost 0 bases, and 14 bases lay in between. The germline V gene has CDR1 MNHEY and CDR2 SMNVEV (reference sequence). The CDR3 region is CASSAPGIGSYEQYF. In DNA, the CDR3 is TGTGCCAGCAGTGCCCCAGGGATCGGCTCCTACGAGCAGTACTTC.

This clonotype was found a few times. CDR3 protein: CASSLRSETDTSGANVLTF. As DNA, the CDR3 is TGTGCCAGCAGCTTACGTTCGGAGACAGACACCTCTGGGGCCAACGTCCTGACTTTC. The chain recombines TRBV7-6 with TRBJ2-6; D is perhaps TRBD1 (5 bases). CDR1 SGHVS and CDR2 FNYEAQ come from the germline V gene. The CDR3 has 19 residues. V lost 2 bases to trimming and J lost 0 bases, with 17 bases between them. Variable domain in full (rest from reference TRBV7-6 and TRBJ2-6): GAGVSQSPRYKVTKRGQDVALRCDPISGHVSLYWYRQALGQGPEFLTYFNYEAQQDKSGLPNDRFSAERPEGSISTLTIQRTEQRDSAMYRCASSLRSETDTSGANVLTFGAGSRLTVL.

The V gene is TRBV5-1, the J gene TRBJ2-3; D is perhaps TRBD1 (5 bases). Trimming left V 1 base short and J 0 bases short, with 9 bases between. Germline values: CDR1 SGHRS, CDR2 YFSETQ. This CDR3 region has 15 residues. CDR3: CASSLKTASTDTQYF. The CDR3 DNA reads TGCGCCAGCAGCTTGAAGACAGCTAGCACAGATACGCAGTATTTT.

The genes are TRBV5-1 and TRBJ2-7; 8 bases are shared with TRBD1. The CDR3 is 15 residues long. Per germline, CDR1 SGHRS and CDR2 YFSETQ. Germline trimming cut 4 bases from V and 5 bases from J; bases unmatched to any gene: 11. Here the CDR3 DNA reads TGCGCCAGCAGCACACTCGCGGACAGGGCCGACGAGCAGTACTTC. Its protein is CASSTLADRADEQYF. Full variable domain (rest looked up from reference TRBV5-1 and TRBJ2-7): KAGVTQTPRYLIKTRGQQVTLSCSPISGHRSVSWYQQTPGQGLQFLFEYFSETQRNKGNFPGRFSGRQFSNSRSEMNVSTLELGDSALYLCASSTLADRADEQYFGPGTRLTVT.